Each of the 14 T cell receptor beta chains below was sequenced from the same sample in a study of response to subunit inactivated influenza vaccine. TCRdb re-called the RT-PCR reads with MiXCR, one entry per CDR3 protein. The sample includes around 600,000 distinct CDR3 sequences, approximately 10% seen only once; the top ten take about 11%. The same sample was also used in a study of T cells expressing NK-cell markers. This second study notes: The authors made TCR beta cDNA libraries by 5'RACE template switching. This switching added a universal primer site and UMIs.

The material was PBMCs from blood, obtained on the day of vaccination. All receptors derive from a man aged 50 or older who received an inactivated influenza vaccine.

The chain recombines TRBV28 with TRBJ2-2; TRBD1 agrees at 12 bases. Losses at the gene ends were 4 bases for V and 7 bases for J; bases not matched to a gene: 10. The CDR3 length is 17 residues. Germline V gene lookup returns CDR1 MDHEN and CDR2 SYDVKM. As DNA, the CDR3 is TGTGCCAGCAGTTCCGAGGGGGACAGGGGGCTTGGCGGGGAGCTGTTTTTT. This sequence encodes CASSSEGDRGLGGELFF.

The CDR3 nucleotides read TGCAGTGCTAGAGATAAAGCGCGCACAGATACGCAGTATTTT. Protein: CSARDKARTDTQYF. The genes are TRBV20-1 and TRBJ2-3, with D uncertain. The ends were cut back, 0 bases at V and 1 base at J, with 8 bases in the middle. Germline CDR1 and CDR2: DFQATT and SNEGSKA (reference sequence). The CDR3 has 14 residues.

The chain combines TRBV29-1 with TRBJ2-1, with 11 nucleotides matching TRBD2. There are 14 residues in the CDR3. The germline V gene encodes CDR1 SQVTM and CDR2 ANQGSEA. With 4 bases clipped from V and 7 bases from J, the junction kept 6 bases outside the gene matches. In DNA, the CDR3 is TGCAGCGTTGCCCCGGGACTAGCGGAAAATGAGCAGTTCTTC. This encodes CSVAPGLAENEQFF.

CDR3 nucleotides: TGTGCCAGCAGTATCGGGACTAGCGGGGGGGCTCAGGATGAGCAGTTCTTC. Its protein product is CASSIGTSGGAQDEQFF. The chain recombines TRBV6-2 or TRBV6-3 with TRBJ2-1; 16 nucleotides agree with TRBD2. The V and J ends lost 5 bases and 8 bases, in that order; junction bases with no gene match: 9. Per the germline V gene, CDR1 is MNHEY and CDR2 is SVGEGT. The CDR3 extends over 17 amino acids.

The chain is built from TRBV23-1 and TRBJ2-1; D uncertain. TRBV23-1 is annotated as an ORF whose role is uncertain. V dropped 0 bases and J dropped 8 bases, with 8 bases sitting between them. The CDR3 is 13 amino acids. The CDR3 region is CASSQSGKDEQFF. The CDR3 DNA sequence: TGCGCCAGCAGTCAATCGGGGAAAGATGAGCAGTTCTTC.

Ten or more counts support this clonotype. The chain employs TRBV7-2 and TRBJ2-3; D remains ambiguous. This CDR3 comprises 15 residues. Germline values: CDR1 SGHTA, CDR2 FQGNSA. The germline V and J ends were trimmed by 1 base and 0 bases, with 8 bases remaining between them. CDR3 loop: CASSLDPSSTDTQYF. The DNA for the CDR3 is TGTGCCAGCAGCTTAGATCCCTCGAGCACAGATACGCAGTATTTT. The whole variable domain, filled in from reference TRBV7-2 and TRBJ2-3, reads GAGVSQSPSNKVTEKGKDVELRCDPISGHTALYWYRQSLGQGLEFLIYFQGNSAPDKSGLPSDRFSAERTGGSVSTLTIQRTQQEDSAVYLCASSLDPSSTDTQYFGPGTRLTVL.

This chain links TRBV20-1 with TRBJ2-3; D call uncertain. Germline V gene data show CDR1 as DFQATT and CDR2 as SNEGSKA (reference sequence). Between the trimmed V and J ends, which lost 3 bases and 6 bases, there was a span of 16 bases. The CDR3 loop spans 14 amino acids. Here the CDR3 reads CSARTPGLLDTQYF. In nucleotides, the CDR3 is TGCAGTGCTAGGACTCCAGGCCTGTTGGATACGCAGTATTTT.

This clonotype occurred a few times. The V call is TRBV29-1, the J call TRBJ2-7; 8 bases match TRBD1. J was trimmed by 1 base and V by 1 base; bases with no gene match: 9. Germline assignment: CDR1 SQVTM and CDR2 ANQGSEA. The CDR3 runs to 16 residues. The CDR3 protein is CSVEVYYRGVSYEQYF. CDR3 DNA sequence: TGCAGCGTTGAAGTGTACTACAGGGGGGTGTCCTACGAGCAGTACTTC.

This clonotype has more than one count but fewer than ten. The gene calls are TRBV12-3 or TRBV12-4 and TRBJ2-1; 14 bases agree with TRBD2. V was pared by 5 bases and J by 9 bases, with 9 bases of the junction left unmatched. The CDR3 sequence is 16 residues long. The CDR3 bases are TGTGCCAGCAGTCCAGCGGGACTAGCGGGAGATCGTGAGCAGTTCTTC. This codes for CASSPAGLAGDREQFF.

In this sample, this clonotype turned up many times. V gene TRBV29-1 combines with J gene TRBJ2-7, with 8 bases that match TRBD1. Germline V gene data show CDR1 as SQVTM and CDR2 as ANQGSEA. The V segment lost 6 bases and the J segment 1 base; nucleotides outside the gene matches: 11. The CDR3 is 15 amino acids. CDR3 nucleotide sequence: TGCAGCGTAGACAGGACAGGGAGCGGGTCCTACGAGCAGTACTTC. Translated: CSVDRTGSGSYEQYF.

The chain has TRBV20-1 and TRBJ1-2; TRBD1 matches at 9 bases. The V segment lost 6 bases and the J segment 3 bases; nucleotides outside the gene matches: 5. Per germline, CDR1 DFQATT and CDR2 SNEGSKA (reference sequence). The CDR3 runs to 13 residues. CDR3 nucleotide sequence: TGCAGTGCCAGACAGGGGGGTGACTATGGCTACACCTTC. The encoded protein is CSARQGGDYGYTF.

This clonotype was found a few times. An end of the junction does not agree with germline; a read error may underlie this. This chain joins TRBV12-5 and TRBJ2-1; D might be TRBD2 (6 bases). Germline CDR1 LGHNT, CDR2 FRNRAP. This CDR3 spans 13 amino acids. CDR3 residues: CVSGLGSGGEQFF. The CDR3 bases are TGTGTTAGTGGTTTGGGGAGCGGAGGGGAGCAGTTCTTC.

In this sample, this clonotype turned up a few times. CDR3: CASSLSRDPTGELFF. DNA of the CDR3: TGTGCCAGCAGCTTAAGCAGGGACCCCACCGGGGAGCTGTTTTTT. The chain carries TRBV7-9 and TRBJ2-2, with D possibly being TRBD1 or TRBD2 (5 bases each). The CDR3 consists of 15 residues. The V gene's germline CDR1 is SEHNR and CDR2 FQNEAQ (reference sequence). V was pared by 2 bases and J by 4 bases, with 11 bases between.

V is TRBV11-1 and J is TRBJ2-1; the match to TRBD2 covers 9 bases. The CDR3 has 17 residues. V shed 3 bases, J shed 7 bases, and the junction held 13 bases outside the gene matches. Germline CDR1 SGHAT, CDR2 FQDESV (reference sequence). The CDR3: CASSFRPSGTGYNEQFF. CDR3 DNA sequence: TGTGCCAGCAGCTTCCGCCCTAGCGGGACGGGGTATAATGAGCAGTTCTTC. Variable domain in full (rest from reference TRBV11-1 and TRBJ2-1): EAEVAQSPRYKITEKSQAVAFWCDPISGHATLYWYRQILGQGPELLVQFQDESVVDDSQLPKDRFSAERLKGVDSTLKIQPAELGDSAMYLCASSFRPSGTGYNEQFFGPGTRLTVL.